The T cell receptor (beta chain) under discussion was sequenced for a study of T cell responses to AZD1222 COVID-19 vaccine. In the case of this clone: Its antigen is unidentified.

Study outcomes and limitations: Repertoire collection took place solely once the T cell response had peaked. Only a handful of individuals given AZD1222 were seropositive at baseline.

This CDR3 spans 15 amino acids. Germline V gene data show CDR1 as LNHNV and CDR2 as YYDKDF (reference sequence). The V end was cut by 4 bases, the J end by 1 base, with 8 bases between. Using immunoSEQ multiplex PCR, the repertoire was profiled, and TCRdb retains in-frame clones only, with some absent. The sample spans about 140,000 clones; the ten largest clones claim approximately 2%. This chain uses TRBV15 with TRBJ2-6; unclear D gene. Sequenced: peripheral blood. This receptor was taken from an adult in good health. DNA for the CDR3: TGTGCCACCAGCACCTACCATTCTGGGGCCAACGTCCTGACTTTC. It translates to CATSTYHSGANVLTF.